The 30 T cell receptor beta chains given below trace back to one sample, sequenced in a study of vaccination effects on CD4 cells after COVID-19. Clones were sequenced by immunoSEQ multiplex PCR, and TCRdb holds only the in-frame ones, with some missing. The sample records 55,000 to 75,000 clones, about 72% being singletons. These receptors' antigens are unknown. Expansion with viral peptide pools was applied to antigen-specific CD4+ T cells by the ViraFEST assay prior to sequencing. Following 10 days of culture, CD4+ T cells were isolated. Prior SARS-CoV-2 infection was absent in the vaccine recipients, as shown by negative nucleocapsid antibodies. The sample here was CD4+ T cells from PBMCs cultured with HCoV-NL63 spike peptides, taken before COVID-19 vaccination. The receptors were gathered from a human donor who received a COVID-19 vaccine.

This chain uses TRBV7-2 with TRBJ2-4, with 13 positions matching TRBD2. This CDR3 spans 16 amino acids. Germline values: CDR1 SGHTA, CDR2 FQGNSA. J gave up 9 bases and V 6 bases, and 11 bases lay outside the gene matches. The CDR3 sequence is CASSPRTSGGLLIQYF. The CDR3 bases are TGTGCCAGCAGTCCCCGGACTAGCGGGGGCTTACTCATTCAGTACTTC. Looking up the rest from reference TRBV7-2 and TRBJ2-4 gives the full variable domain: GAGVSQSPSNKVTEKGKDVELRCDPISGHTALYWYRQSLGQGLEFLIYFQGNSAPDKSGLPSDRFSAERTGGSVSTLTIQRTQQEDSAVYLCASSPRTSGGLLIQYFGAGTRLSVL.

This sequence joins TRBV9 and TRBJ1-5; 9 nucleotides align to TRBD1. CDR3 length: 15 amino acids. Germline CDR1 reads SGDLS; CDR2 reads YYNGEE. Trimming took 4 bases from V and 5 from J; bases not matched to a gene: 7. The CDR3 spells CASSLQGAADQPQHF. The CDR3, as DNA: TGTGCCAGCAGCTTACAGGGGGCGGCGGATCAGCCCCAGCATTTT.

This clone was seen a handful of times. The V call is TRBV7-3, the J call TRBJ2-1; D is ambiguous. Trimming cost V 0 bases and J 4 bases, with 4 bases left between them. This CDR3 has 13 residues. The germline V gene has CDR1 SGHTA and CDR2 FQGTGA. CDR3 in amino acids: CASSLTEYNEQFF. CDR3 nucleotide sequence: TGTGCCAGCAGCTTAACGGAGTACAATGAGCAGTTCTTC.

Only a few counts were recorded for this clone. The chain has TRBV21-1 and TRBJ1-1. TRBV21-1 is tagged as a pseudogene. The CDR3 covers 13 residues. CDR3 in amino acids: CASSTDGNTEAFF. The CDR3 DNA reads TGTGCCAGCAGCACGGACGGGAACACTGAAGCTTTCTTT.

This clone was seen only once. The chain is built from TRBV2 and TRBJ2-5, with D unclear. The CDR3 loop spans 13 amino acids. V shed 4 bases and J shed 0 bases, with 6 bases lying between them. Germline lookup yields CDR1 SNHLY and CDR2 FYNNEI. The CDR3 loop reads CASSGDDQETQYF. The CDR3 DNA sequence: TGTGCCAGCAGTGGAGATGACCAAGAGACCCAGTACTTC.

This clone has just one count. CDR3 DNA: TGCGCCAGCCGGGACACCGAGAATGAAAAACTGTTTTTT. As protein: CASRDTENEKLFF. This chain joins TRBV5-1 and TRBJ1-4; tentative D call: TRBD1 (6 bases). Germline CDR1 and CDR2: SGHRS and YFSETQ. The V gene lost 7 bases and the J gene lost 5 bases, with 12 bases spanning the gap. The CDR3 covers 13 residues.

V gene TRBV5-1 combines with J gene TRBJ2-3; the D gene is possibly TRBD2 (5 bases). The CDR3 totals 13 residues. Germline V lookup: CDR1 SGHRS, CDR2 YFSETQ. V lost 2 bases and J 2 bases, leaving 6 bases between the germline ends. Here the CDR3 DNA reads TGCGCCAGCAGCTTCCGGGACACAGATACGCAGTATTTT. Its protein is CASSFRDTDTQYF.

This chain uses TRBV9 with TRBJ2-5, with D perhaps TRBD2 (6 bases). Germline-derived CDR1 and CDR2 are SGDLS and YYNGEE. This CDR3 is 14 amino acids long. The V gene lost 0 bases and the J gene lost 3 bases, with 9 bases spanning the gap. CDR3 nucleotides: TGTGCCAGCAGCGTAGATGTAGCGGAAGAGACCCAGTACTTC. Translating it yields CASSVDVAEETQYF.

V gene TRBV27 combines with J gene TRBJ1-5; TRBD1 might be the D (5 bases). V was shortened by 6 bases and J by 2 bases, with 14 bases between the two germline ends. There are 15 residues in the CDR3. Germline CDR1 is MNHEY and CDR2 is SMNVEV (reference sequence). Here the CDR3 reads CASRGLGLGNQPQHF. The CDR3 region has the DNA TGTGCCAGCAGGGGCCTGGGGCTTGGCAATCAGCCCCAGCATTTT.

This clone was counted a single time. The V gene is TRBV21-1, the J gene TRBJ2-7; the table's D call, TRBD1, has no DNA check behind it. TRBV21-1 is an annotated pseudogene. The CDR3 is 15 residues long. The CDR3 coding sequence is TGTGCCAGTATAAACCAGGGGGCTCAATCCTACGAGCAGTACGTC. Translated, it gives CASINQGAQSYEQYV.

The chain joins TRBV11-2 to TRBJ2-5; D may be TRBD1 or TRBD2 (5 bases each). The germline V gene encodes CDR1 SGHAT and CDR2 FQNNGV. The V and J ends lost 7 bases and 1 base respectively, with 16 bases between them. CDR3 length: 15 amino acids. CDR3 sequence: CASTPRPGAQETQYF. The DNA for the CDR3 is TGTGCCAGCACCCCCCGGCCCGGGGCCCAAGAGACCCAGTACTTC.

This clone was recorded a few times. The rearrangement joins TRBV9 to TRBJ1-1, with D maybe TRBD1 (5 bases). There are 15 residues in the CDR3. The germline V gene encodes CDR1 SGDLS and CDR2 YYNGEE. Trimming stripped 0 bases from V and 6 bases from J, with 15 bases between. The DNA for the CDR3 is TGTGCCAGCAGCGTAGATGGAAGCAGGGTCTCTGAAGCTTTCTTT. Amino acids: CASSVDGSRVSEAFF.

This chain joins TRBV5-1 and TRBJ1-6, with D possibly matching TRBD1 (6 bases). Deletions cut 2 bases from V and 9 bases from J, with 12 bases between. CDR3 length equals 14 residues. Germline V CDR1 and CDR2: SGHRS, YFSETQ. In DNA form, the CDR3 reads TGCGCCAGCAGCTTAGGGGGGGGCAGTTCACCCCTCCACTTT. It codes for CASSLGGGSSPLHF.

The rearrangement joins TRBV27 to TRBJ2-3; D is tentatively TRBD1 or TRBD2 (5 bases each). The CDR3 is 16 residues long. Between the trimmed V and J ends, which lost 6 bases and 2 bases, there was a span of 18 bases. CDR1 is MNHEY, CDR2 SMNVEV, per germline (reference sequence). CDR3 in amino acids: CASRNLPGPNTDTQYF. The CDR3 nucleotides read TGTGCCAGCAGAAACCTGCCGGGACCCAACACAGATACGCAGTATTTT.

V and J are TRBV6-1 and TRBJ1-3; D ambiguous. This CDR3 contains 17 residues. Germline CDR1 MNHNS, CDR2 SASEGT. The ends were cut back, 4 bases at V and 3 bases at J, with 19 bases in the middle. The CDR3 DNA sequence: TGTGCCAGCAGTGGGGCACCCGGGCTCATGATTGGAAACACCATATATTTT. It specifies CASSGAPGLMIGNTIYF.

This clone came up once. The chain carries TRBV5-6 and TRBJ1-1, with D maybe TRBD1 (6 bases). This CDR3 contains 14 residues. Trimming shortened V by 1 base and J by 2 bases, and 9 bases separated the two germline ends. The germline V gene encodes CDR1 SGHDT and CDR2 YYEEEE. CDR3 sequence reads: CASSLYRANTEAFF. The CDR3 nucleotides are TGTGCCAGCAGCTTGTACAGGGCAAACACTGAAGCTTTCTTT.

This clone was picked up a small number of times. The chain has TRBV19 and TRBJ1-3; 7 bases fit TRBD1. V shed 7 bases and J 0 bases; nucleotides not matched to a gene: 3. Germline CDR1 LNHDA, CDR2 SQIVND (reference sequence). This CDR3 is 14 amino acids long. CDR3 loop: CASMSGGSGNTIYF. DNA of the CDR3: TGTGCCAGTATGTCAGGGGGCTCTGGAAACACCATATATTTT.

DNA for the CDR3: TGTGCCAGCAGTTTACAGGCGAATGAAAAACTGTTTTTT. Encoded protein: CASSLQANEKLFF. The V and J genes are TRBV12-3 or TRBV12-4 and TRBJ1-4, with unresolved D. Deletions cut 2 bases from V and 5 bases from J, with 6 bases between. This CDR3 contains 13 residues.

The chain carries TRBV7-3 and TRBJ2-5; no reliable D call. V shed 0 bases and J shed 5 bases, with 4 bases lying between them. Germline V gene sequence: CDR1 SGHTA, CDR2 FQGTGA. This CDR3 region has 12 residues. The CDR3 nucleotides read TGTGCCAGCAGCTTAACGACGGAGACCCAGTACTTC. Translated: CASSLTTETQYF.

The V and J genes are TRBV7-3 and TRBJ1-6; 9 bases line up with TRBD1. Unmatched junction bases numbered 1, after V lost 0 bases and J lost 7 bases. The CDR3 runs to 15 residues. Germline V gives CDR1 SGHTA, CDR2 FQGTGA. The CDR3 DNA reads as TGTGCCAGCAGCTTAACTGGGACAGGGAATTCACCCCTCCACTTT. This sequence encodes CASSLTGTGNSPLHF.

This clone was seen only once. The V and J genes are TRBV5-1 and TRBJ1-5, with 9 bases identical to TRBD1. With V trimmed by 4 bases and J by 6 bases, 5 bases remained unmatched. There are 14 residues in the CDR3. Germline assignment: CDR1 SGHRS and CDR2 YFSETQ. The DNA of the CDR3 is TGCGCCAGCAGCCTGACGACAGGGGGTCAGCCCCAGCATTTT. It translates to CASSLTTGGQPQHF. Complete variable domain (other parts from reference TRBV5-1 and TRBJ1-5): KAGVTQTPRYLIKTRGQQVTLSCSPISGHRSVSWYQQTPGQGLQFLFEYFSETQRNKGNFPGRFSGRQFSNSRSEMNVSTLELGDSALYLCASSLTTGGQPQHFGDGTRLSIL.

The V gene is TRBV20-1, the J gene TRBJ2-5; the D is unclear. Germline CDR1 reads DFQATT; CDR2 reads SNEGSKA (reference sequence). V shed 5 bases and J shed 2 bases, with 6 bases lying between them. CDR3 length: 11 residues. The CDR3 DNA is TGCAGTGCTCGGCTTCAAGAGACCCAGTACTTC. It specifies CSARLQETQYF.

CDR3 DNA: TGTGCCAGCAGTGAGGTGGGACCCGCAACCCAGCATTTT. Residues: CASSEVGPATQHF. V usage is TRBV2 and J usage is TRBJ1-5; D might be TRBD1 (5 bases). CDR1 and CDR2 from the germline V gene are SNHLY and FYNNEI. The CDR3 is 13 amino acids. The V end was cut by 3 bases, the J end by 11 bases, with 14 bases between.

This chain links TRBV7-8 with TRBJ1-2; 7 bases align to TRBD1. The CDR3 consists of 14 residues. V gave up 3 bases and J gave up 2 bases; unmatched junction bases: 3. The germline V gene has CDR1 SGHVS and CDR2 FQNEAQ. CDR3 nucleotide sequence: TGTGCCAGCAGCTTGCAACAGGGGAACTATGGCTACACCTTC. This gives the protein CASSLQQGNYGYTF.

The chain joins TRBV6-4 to TRBJ2-3; 10 bases are shared with TRBD2. The CDR3 is made up of 17 amino acids. The trim removed 6 bases at V and 0 bases at J, leaving 9 bases unmatched. Per germline, CDR1 MRHNA and CDR2 SNTAGT. The CDR3 sequence is CASRDTSGATSTDTQYF. Written as DNA, the CDR3 is TGTGCCAGCAGAGACACTAGCGGGGCCACTAGCACAGATACGCAGTATTTT.

V usage is TRBV19 and J usage is TRBJ1-5, with D possibly TRBD1 on 5 matching bases. V lost 7 bases and J 1 base, leaving 11 bases between the germline ends. This CDR3 spans 14 amino acids. Germline-derived CDR1 and CDR2 are LNHDA and SQIVND (reference sequence). The DNA for the CDR3 is TGTGCCAGTAAGAACCGGGACAGCAATCAGCCCCAGCATTTT. Its protein product is CASKNRDSNQPQHF.

Of note for this clone: Distinct nucleotide sequences in the sample also encode this CDR3. The chain has TRBV20-1 and TRBJ1-2, with D unclear. CDR1 DFQATT and CDR2 SNEGSKA come from the germline V gene (reference sequence). Between the trimmed V and J ends, which lost 6 bases and 4 bases, there was a span of 3 bases. The CDR3 extends over 9 amino acids. CDR3 sequence (DNA): TGCAGTGCCGGCTATGGCTACACCTTC. It is translated as CSAGYGYTF.

This chain uses TRBV18 with TRBJ1-2; TRBD1 agrees at 8 bases. This CDR3 region has 18 residues. Germline lookup yields CDR1 KGHSH and CDR2 LQKENI. V lost 1 base and J lost 3; bases outside the gene matches: 13. In DNA, the CDR3 is TGTGCCAGCTCACCACTAACCGGGCAGGGGGCGTTTGACTATGGCTACACCTTC. This sequence encodes CASSPLTGQGAFDYGYTF.

This sequence joins TRBV6-5 and TRBJ2-2, with 10 nucleotides matching TRBD1. The germline gives CDR1 MNHEY, CDR2 SVGAGI. CDR3 length: 15 amino acids. J was trimmed by 5 bases and V by 5 bases; bases with no gene match: 5. Here the CDR3 DNA reads TGTGCCAGCAGTACGGGACAGGGGCGGACCGGGGAGCTGTTTTTT. Amino acids: CASSTGQGRTGELFF.

V gene TRBV6-2 or TRBV6-3 combines with J gene TRBJ2-7, with TRBD1 matching over 7 bases. The CDR3 loop spans 12 amino acids. V trimming: 4 bases; J trimming: 7 bases; junction bases outside the gene matches: 4. CDR1 and CDR2 from the germline V gene are MNHEY and SVGEGT. CDR3 in DNA: TGTGCCAGCAGTTGGACAGGAGAGGAGCAGTACGTC. Amino acid sequence: CASSWTGEEQYV.